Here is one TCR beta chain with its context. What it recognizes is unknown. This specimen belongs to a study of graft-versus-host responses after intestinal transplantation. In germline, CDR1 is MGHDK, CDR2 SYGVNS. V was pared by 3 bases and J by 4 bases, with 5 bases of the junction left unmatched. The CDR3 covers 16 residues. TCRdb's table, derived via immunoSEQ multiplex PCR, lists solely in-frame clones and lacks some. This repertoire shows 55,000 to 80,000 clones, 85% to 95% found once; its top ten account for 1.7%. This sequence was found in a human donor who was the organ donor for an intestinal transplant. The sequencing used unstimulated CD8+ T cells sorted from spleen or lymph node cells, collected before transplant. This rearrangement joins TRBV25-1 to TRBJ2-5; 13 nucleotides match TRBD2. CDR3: CASSDLRLAGGETQYF. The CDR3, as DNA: TGTGCCAGCAGTGATCTCAGACTAGCGGGAGGAGAGACCCAGTACTTC.